This is a list of T cell receptor beta chains from one sample in a study of T cell responses to AZD1222 COVID-19 vaccine. Sequencing used immunoSEQ multiplex PCR; TCRdb keeps in-frame clones, though not all of them. The data hold approximately 140,000 clones, with around 90% observed a single time. The source was peripheral blood, collected 28 days after the second AZD1222 dose. Every receptor here comes from an adult who received the AZD1222 COVID-19 vaccine. Both conserved end residues are trimmed from each CDR3. Clone size is given for some rows only: seen once, a few or many times, or a class if the clone is expanded.

.	TRBV6-5	TRBJ2-3	ASSRGGGTDTQY
few	TRBV6-5	TRBJ1-1	ASSYSLRGNTEAF
.	TRBV9	TRBJ1-6	ASSPTGGRGSPLH
.	TRBV6-5	TRBJ1-1	ASTTDRVGTEAF
.	TRBV7-2	TRBJ2-5	ASSLRSGETQY
.	TRBV12-3/TRBV12-4	TRBJ1-5	ASKVAYNQPQH
.	TRBV29-1	TRBJ2-1	SVVVGSGGYNEQF
.	TRBV18	TRBJ1-2	ASSPQAGSYGYT
.	TRBV7-8	TRBJ2-7	ASSLEDGPPYEQY
.	TRBV29-1	TRBJ1-2	SVEGGSLYGYT
once	TRBV3-1/TRBV3-2	TRBJ1-2	ASSPGGGGGGYT
.	TRBV7-2	TRBJ2-7	ASSSTTGPNYEQY
.	TRBV12-3/TRBV12-4	TRBJ2-3	ASSSGLSDTQY
.	TRBV6-2/TRBV6-3	TRBJ2-1	ASSQLAGAGEQF
.	TRBV7-2	TRBJ2-1	ASSIFAGGNEQF
.	TRBV4-3	TRBJ1-6	ASSQATGISPLH
few	TRBV23-1	TRBJ2-7	ASSRLCYEQY
few	TRBV2	TRBJ2-1	ASSAGTSEYNEQF
.	TRBV6-5	TRBJ2-1	ASSFGTIYNEQF
.	TRBV21-1	TRBJ1-2	ASSKRGKDYGYT
.	TRBV28	TRBJ1-6	ASSGRQGGTYNSPLH
.	TRBV4-3	TRBJ2-7	ASSQRTHSYEQY
.	TRBV29-1	TRBJ2-7	SVGSGNYEQY
.	TRBV5-1	TRBJ2-7	ASSTQLGAYEQY
once	TRBV19	TRBJ2-2	ASDGTQNTGELF
.	TRBV19	TRBJ2-5	ASSIGTGQETQY
.	TRBV5-6	TRBJ2-3	ASSFRSGNADTQY
.	TRBV30	TRBJ2-7	AWSVQATRGPYEQY
.	TRBV2	TRBJ2-2	ASGGITGELF
.	TRBV11-2	TRBJ2-7	ASSLDRLTYEQY
.	TRBV7-3	TRBJ1-2	ASSSPQGNGYT
.	TRBV6-1	TRBJ1-5	ASSSALPGNQPQH
.	TRBV11-2	TRBJ1-5	ASSLDNPQGEDSNQPQH
.	TRBV7-6	TRBJ2-4	ASSIGTSGVQY
.	TRBV4-1	TRBJ2-5	ASSPPLLAGGETQY
.	TRBV2	TRBJ2-2	ASSEAPTGGELF
.	TRBV7-2	TRBJ1-1	ASESQGNTEAF
.	TRBV18	TRBJ1-2	ASSQTAVVQGEDYT
.	TRBV28	TRBJ1-2	ASQKGGDNYGYT
.	TRBV15	TRBJ2-5	ATSRELAGRYQETQY
.	TRBV5-1	TRBJ1-4	ASSLAATTPNEKLF
.	TRBV7-8	TRBJ1-6	ASTPGQGFSPLH
.	TRBV9	TRBJ1-1	ASSVRTGGNTEAF
.	TRBV7-3	TRBJ2-6	ASSAGQGPSGANVLT
.	TRBV7-9	TRBJ1-2	ASSPLQGARGGYT
.	TRBV9	TRBJ2-3	ASSVVTEAQY
few	TRBV3-1/TRBV3-2	TRBJ1-3	ASSLGSGNTIY
.	TRBV19	TRBJ1-1	ASSGGSLMNTEAF
.	TRBV19	TRBJ2-1	ATTLGAYNEQF
.	TRBV7-9	TRBJ1-4	ASSFHTGGSEKLF
.	TRBV5-1	TRBJ2-3	ASSLALRTDTQY
.	TRBV18	TRBJ1-3	ASSPLNRQGASSGNTIY
.	TRBV6-2/TRBV6-3	TRBJ2-1	ASSAGLAGYNEQF
.	TRBV3-1/TRBV3-2	TRBJ1-2	ASSANQGFGYT